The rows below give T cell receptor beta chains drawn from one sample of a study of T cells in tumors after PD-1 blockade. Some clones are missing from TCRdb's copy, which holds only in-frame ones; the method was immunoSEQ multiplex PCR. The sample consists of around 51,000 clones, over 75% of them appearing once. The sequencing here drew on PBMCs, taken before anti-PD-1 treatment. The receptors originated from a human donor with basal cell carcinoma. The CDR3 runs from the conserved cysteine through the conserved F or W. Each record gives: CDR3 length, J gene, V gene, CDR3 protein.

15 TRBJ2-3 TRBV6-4 CASSETSGGTDTQYF
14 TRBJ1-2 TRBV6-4 CASSPGQGVYGYTF
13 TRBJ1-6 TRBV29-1 CSVGTGENSPLHF
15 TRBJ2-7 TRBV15 CATSSLQGGRYEQYF
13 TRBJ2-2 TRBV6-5 CASWGESTGELFF
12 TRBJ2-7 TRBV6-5 CASSAGGHEQYF
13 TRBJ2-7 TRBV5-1 CASSIWTGYEQYF
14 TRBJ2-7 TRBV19 CASSPPTGTYEQYF
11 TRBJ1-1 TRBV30 CAWQTGAEAFF
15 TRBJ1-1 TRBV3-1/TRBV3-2 CASRGTRSVNTEAFF
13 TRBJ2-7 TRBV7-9 CASSSTVAYEQYF
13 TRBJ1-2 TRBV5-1 CASSPTLNYGYTF
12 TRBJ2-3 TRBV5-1 CASSFIQSPQYF
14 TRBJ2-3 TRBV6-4 CASSEVGGTDTQYF
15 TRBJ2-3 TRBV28 CASRHPGVELDTQYF
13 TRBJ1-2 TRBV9 CASSLQDSDGYTF
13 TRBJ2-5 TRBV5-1 CASSLASPQTQYF
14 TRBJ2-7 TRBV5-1 CASSTGTGSYEQYF
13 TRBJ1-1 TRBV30 CAWEDSPNTEAFF
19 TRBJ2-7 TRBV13 CASRKLGLAEPYRSYEQYF
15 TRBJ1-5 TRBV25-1 CASSQGDRFNQPQHF
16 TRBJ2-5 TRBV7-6 CASSLDRRDRQETQYF
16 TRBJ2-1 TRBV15 CATSGRRTSGGSEQFF
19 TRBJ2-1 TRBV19 CASSIDSLAGQSSYNEQFF
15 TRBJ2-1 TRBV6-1 CASSDLRWGAGQQFF
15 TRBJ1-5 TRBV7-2 CASSLAGTLNQPQHF
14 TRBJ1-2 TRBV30 CAWSVRGKSYGYTF
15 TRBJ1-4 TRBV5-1 CASSGPEGENEKLFF
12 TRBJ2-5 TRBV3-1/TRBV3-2 CASSQDQETQYF
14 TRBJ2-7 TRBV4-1 CASSPGLAGNEQYF
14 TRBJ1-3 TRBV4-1 CASSPQGSGNTIYF
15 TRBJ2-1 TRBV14 CASSQERGGSHEQFF
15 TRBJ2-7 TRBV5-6 CASSFTGTSTYEQYF
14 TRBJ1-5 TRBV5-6 CASSFGGGFQPQHF
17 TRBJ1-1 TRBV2 CASSARTGTGRPTEAFF
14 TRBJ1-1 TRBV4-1 CASSRFQGGQGAFF
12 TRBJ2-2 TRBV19 CASRAGTGELFF
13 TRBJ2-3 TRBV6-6 CAGSYSSTDTQYF
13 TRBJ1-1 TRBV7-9 CASSLEGGKEAFF
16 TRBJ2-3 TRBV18 CASSAADRFSTDTQYF
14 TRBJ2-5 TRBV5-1 CASSLRRGAETQYF
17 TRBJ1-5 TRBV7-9 CASSLALDRASNQPQHF
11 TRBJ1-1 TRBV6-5 CASRGSVLTFF
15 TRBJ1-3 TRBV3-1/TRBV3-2 CASSQSDNSGNTIYF
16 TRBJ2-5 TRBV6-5 CASSYGGQANQETQYF
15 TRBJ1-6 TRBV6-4 CASSDDEGVSSPLHF
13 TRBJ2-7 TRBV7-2 CASRPTSALEQYF
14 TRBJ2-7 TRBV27 CASSLRGVSHEQYF
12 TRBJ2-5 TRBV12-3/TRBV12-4 CASSLVYETQYF
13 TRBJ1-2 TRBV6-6 CASSYGSLYGYTF
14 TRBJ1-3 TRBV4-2 CASSQGQAGNTIYF
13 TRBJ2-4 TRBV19 CASSGQGIDIQYF
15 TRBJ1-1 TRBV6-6 CASSYTQGAGTEAFF
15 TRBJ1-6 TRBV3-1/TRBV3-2 CASRNSSRGAVGLHF
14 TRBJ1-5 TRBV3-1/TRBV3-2 CASSHRGSNQPQHF
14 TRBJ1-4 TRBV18 CASSPGRESEKLFF
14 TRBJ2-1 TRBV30 CAWSLAGGHNEQFF
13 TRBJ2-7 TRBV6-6 CASSYLRGEEQYF
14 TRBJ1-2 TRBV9 CASSVQVSDYGYTF
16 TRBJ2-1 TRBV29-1 CSVEARDRGTYNEQFF